One and the same sample provided the 2 T cell receptor beta chains below, sequenced in a study of cytomegalovirus exposure and HLA in healthy donors. The PCR made use of 60 Vbeta and 13 Jbeta primers. Libraries were prepared by immunoSEQ multiplex PCR; TCRdb keeps only in-frame clonotypes and omits some of them. This table holds over 150,000 clones, roughly 79% found once. Source material: PBMCs. The receptors come from a male donor in good health and CMV-seronegative.

The chain uses TRBV7-3 and TRBJ2-3; 8 bases are shared with TRBD2. J lost 0 bases, V lost 5 bases, and 4 bases had no gene match. Germline CDR1 is SGHTA and CDR2 is FQGTGA. The CDR3 spans 15 residues. The DNA for the CDR3 is TGTGCCAGCAGCGTATCTAGCGGGAGCACAGATACGCAGTATTTT. Translating gives CASSVSSGSTDTQYF.

The chain combines TRBV18 with TRBJ1-3, with 7 bases lining up with TRBD1. The CDR3 has 15 residues. Germline CDR1 is KGHSH and CDR2 is LQKENI. V shed 5 bases, J shed 0 bases, and the junction held 4 bases outside the gene matches. CDR3 coding DNA: TGTGCCAGCTCATGGGACAGCAACTCTGGAAACACCATATATTTT. This codes for CASSWDSNSGNTIYF. Complete variable domain (other parts from reference TRBV18 and TRBJ1-3): NAGVMQNPRHLVRRRGQEARLRCSPMKGHSHVYWYRQLPEEGLKFMVYLQKENIIDESGMPKERFSAEFPKEGPSILRIQQVVRGDSAAYFCASSWDSNSGNTIYFGEGSWLTVV.